The source of this T cell receptor beta chain is a study of T cell changes during pregnancy in multiple sclerosis. Germline V gene lookup returns CDR1 SGHTA and CDR2 FQGTGA. The CDR3 extends over 13 amino acids. The V end was cut by 0 bases, the J end by 12 bases, with 11 bases between. Sequencing was performed with immunoSEQ multiplex PCR; in TCRdb, only in-frame clones are kept and a portion is missing. Seen here are tens of thousands of clones, roughly nine tenths observed once, and the top ten hold around 0.63%. Here the sequenced sample was CD4+ T cells from peripheral blood mononuclear cells, taken after pregnancy. This receptor was taken from a female donor in good health, enrolled as a control in a pregnancy study. The chain has TRBV7-3 and TRBJ1-4, with D perhaps TRBD1 (6 bases). CDR3 sequence reads: CASSLTRSGELFF. DNA for the CDR3: TGTGCCAGCAGCTTAACACGCTCAGGGGAACTGTTTTTT.